This T cell receptor beta chain comes out of a study of blood T cell repertoires in COVID-19. Germline V gene data show CDR1 as SGHDT and CDR2 as YYEEEE. The CDR3 sequence is 14 residues long. V lost 4 bases and J lost 3; bases outside the gene matches: 5. Sequenced by immunoSEQ multiplex PCR; TCRdb stores in-frame clones only, minus some. The sample records over 90,000 clones, approximately 86% being singletons. V is TRBV5-6 and J is TRBJ2-7; TRBD1 matches at 9 bases. The specimen was peripheral blood. This TCR derives from a man aged 50-59 years with active or convalescent COVID-19. CDR3 sequence: CASSRLDRGYEQYF. CDR3 nucleotides: TGTGCCAGCAGCCGCCTGGACAGGGGCTACGAGCAGTACTTC.